This T cell receptor (beta chain) was observed in a study of blood T cells in healthy people across ages. The CDR3 sequence is 16 residues long. V was pared by 3 bases and J by 1 base, with 3 bases of the junction left unmatched. Germline loops: CDR1 SGHTA, CDR2 FQGNSA. It was with a sample-barcoded 5' primer and a J-beta primer mix that a second PCR of about 7 to 12 cycles was run. TCRdb reprocessed the 5' RACE reads via MiXCR and lists one record per CDR3 protein. The table records about 680,000 distinct CDR3 sequences, 45% to 50% of them present only once. Study-level points and caveats: Diversity figures derived from one million T cells were judged to underestimate the true value.

There are a few counts of this clonotype. Its antigen remains unidentified. The specimen was blood. This receptor was identified in an older woman in good health. The rearrangement joins TRBV7-2 to TRBJ2-7; the match to TRBD2 covers 13 bases. CDR3 region: CASSFGTSGNSYEQYF. DNA of the CDR3: TGTGCCAGCAGCTTTGGGACTAGCGGGAATTCCTACGAGCAGTACTTC.